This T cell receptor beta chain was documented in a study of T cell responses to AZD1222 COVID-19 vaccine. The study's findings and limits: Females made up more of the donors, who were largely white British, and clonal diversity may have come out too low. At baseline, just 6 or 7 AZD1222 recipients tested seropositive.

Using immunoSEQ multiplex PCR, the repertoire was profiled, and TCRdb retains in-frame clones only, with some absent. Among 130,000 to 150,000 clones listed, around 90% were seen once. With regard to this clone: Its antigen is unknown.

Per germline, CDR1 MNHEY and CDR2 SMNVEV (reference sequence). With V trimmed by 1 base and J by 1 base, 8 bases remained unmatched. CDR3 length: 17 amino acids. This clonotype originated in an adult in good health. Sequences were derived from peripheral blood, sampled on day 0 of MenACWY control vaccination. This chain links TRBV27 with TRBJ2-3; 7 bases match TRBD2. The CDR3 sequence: CASSLYGAGKGTDTQYF. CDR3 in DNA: TGTGCCAGCAGTTTATACGGAGCGGGAAAGGGCACAGATACGCAGTATTTT.